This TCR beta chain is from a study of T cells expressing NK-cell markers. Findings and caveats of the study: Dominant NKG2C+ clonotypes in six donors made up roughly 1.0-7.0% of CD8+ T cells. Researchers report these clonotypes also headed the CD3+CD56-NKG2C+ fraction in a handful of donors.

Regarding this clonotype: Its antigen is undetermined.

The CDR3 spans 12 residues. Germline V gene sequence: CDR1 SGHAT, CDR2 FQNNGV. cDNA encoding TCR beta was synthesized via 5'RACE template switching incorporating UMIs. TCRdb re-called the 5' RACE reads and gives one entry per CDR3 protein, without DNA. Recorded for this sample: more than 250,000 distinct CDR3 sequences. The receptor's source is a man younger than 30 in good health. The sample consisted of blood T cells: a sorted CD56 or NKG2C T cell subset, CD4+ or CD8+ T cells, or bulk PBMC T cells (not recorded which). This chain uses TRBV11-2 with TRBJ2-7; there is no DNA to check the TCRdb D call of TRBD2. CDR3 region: CASSLSGGKEYF.